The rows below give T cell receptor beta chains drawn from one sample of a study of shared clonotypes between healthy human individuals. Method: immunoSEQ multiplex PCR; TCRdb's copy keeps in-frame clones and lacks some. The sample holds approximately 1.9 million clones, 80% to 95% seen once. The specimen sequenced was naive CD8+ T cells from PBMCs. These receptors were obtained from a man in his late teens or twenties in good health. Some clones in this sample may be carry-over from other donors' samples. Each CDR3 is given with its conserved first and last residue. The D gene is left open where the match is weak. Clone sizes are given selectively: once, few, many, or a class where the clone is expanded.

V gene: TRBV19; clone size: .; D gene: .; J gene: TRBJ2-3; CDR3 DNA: TGTGCCAGTATGGGGGGATTCACAGATACGCAGTATTTT; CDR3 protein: CASMGGFTDTQYF
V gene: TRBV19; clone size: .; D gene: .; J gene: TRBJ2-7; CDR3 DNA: TGTGCCAGTAGTATAAGGGCGGGGCAGGGGCCCTACGAGCAGTACTTC; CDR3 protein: CASSIRAGQGPYEQYF
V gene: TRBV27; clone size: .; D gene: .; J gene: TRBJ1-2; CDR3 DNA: TGTGCCAGCAGTGACTTTATAGAGGGTGATGGCTACACCTTC; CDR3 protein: CASSDFIEGDGYTF
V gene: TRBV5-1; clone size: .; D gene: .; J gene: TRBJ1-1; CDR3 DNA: TGCGCCAGCAGGCTTGGCGGTGGCACTGAAGCTTTCTTT; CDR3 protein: CASRLGGGTEAFF
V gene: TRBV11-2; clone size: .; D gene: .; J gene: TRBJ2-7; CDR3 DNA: TGTGCCAGCAGCCTAGGTGCGGTTCGGCCCCCGAACTTC; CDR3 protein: CASSLGAVRPPNF
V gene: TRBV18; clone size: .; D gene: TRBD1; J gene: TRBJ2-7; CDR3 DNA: TGTGCCAGCTCAGACCGGGACAGGGTCGACGAGCAGTACTTC; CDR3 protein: CASSDRDRVDEQYF
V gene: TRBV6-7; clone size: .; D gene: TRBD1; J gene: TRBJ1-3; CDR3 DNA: TGTGCCAGCAGTCTCCCCTCCCAGGGGGCGCCTGGAAACACCATATATTTT; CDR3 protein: CASSLPSQGAPGNTIYF
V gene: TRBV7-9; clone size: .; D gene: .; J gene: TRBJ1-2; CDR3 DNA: TGTGCCAGCAGCCTAGGTGCAGGGAACTATGGCTACACCTTC; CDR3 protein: CASSLGAGNYGYTF
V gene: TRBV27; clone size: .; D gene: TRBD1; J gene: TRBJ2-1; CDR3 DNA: TGTGCCAGCCTGGACAGGGGGTATAGCTCCTACAATGAGCAGTTCTTC; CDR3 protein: CASLDRGYSSYNEQFF
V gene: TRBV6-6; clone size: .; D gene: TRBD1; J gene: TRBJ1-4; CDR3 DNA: TGTGCCAGCAGTGGACAGGGGGGTACTAATGAAAAACTGTTTTTT; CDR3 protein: CASSGQGGTNEKLFF
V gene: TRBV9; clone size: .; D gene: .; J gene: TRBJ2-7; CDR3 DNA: TGTGCCAGCAGCGTAGTAGACAATACAGGGTTACAAATTGACGAGCAGTACTTC; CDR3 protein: CASSVVDNTGLQIDEQYF
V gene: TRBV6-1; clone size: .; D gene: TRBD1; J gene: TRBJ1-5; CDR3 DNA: TGTGCCAGCAGTGCCTCTAGGGGACAGGGTTTTGGTCAGCCCCAGCATTTT; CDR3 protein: CASSASRGQGFGQPQHF
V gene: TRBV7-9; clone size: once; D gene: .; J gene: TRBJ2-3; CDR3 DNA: TGTGCCAGCAGCCAGGGACAATCTAGCACAGATACGCAGTATTTT; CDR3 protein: CASSQGQSSTDTQYF
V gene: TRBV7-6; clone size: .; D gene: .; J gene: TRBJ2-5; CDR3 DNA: TGTGCCAGCAGCTTAGCAGAACAGGAGACCCAGTACTTC; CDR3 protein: CASSLAEQETQYF
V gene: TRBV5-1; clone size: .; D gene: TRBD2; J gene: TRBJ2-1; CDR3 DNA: TGCGCCAGCAGCTTGGAGGCTAGCGGGAGTTTTCGTGAGCAGTTCTTC; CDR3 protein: CASSLEASGSFREQFF
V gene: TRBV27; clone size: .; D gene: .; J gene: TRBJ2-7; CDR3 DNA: TGTGCCAGCAGTCTAGGACCTTACTACGAGCAGTACTTC; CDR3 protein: CASSLGPYYEQYF
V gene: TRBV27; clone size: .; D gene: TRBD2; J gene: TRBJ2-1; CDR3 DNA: TGTGCCAGCAGTCTTAGCGGGAATGGGTTGAATGAGCAGTTCTTC; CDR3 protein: CASSLSGNGLNEQFF
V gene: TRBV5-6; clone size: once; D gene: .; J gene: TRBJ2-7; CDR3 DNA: TGTGCCAGCAGCTCAGCAGCCTCCTACGAGCAGTACTTC; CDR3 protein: CASSSAASYEQYF
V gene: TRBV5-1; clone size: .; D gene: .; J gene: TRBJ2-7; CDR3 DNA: TGCGCCAGCAGCTTTGTGGGCGGCCTGGGCCACTACGAGCAGTACTTC; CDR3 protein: CASSFVGGLGHYEQYF
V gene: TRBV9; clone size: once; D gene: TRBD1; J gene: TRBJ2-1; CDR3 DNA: TGTGCCAGCAGCCCAGAGGCCGGGACAGGCCCCAATGAGCAGTTCTTC; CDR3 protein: CASSPEAGTGPNEQFF
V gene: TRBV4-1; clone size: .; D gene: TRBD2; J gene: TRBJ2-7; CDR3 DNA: TGCGCCAGCAGCCAAGAGGGACTAGCGGGAAACTACGAGCAGTACTTC; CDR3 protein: CASSQEGLAGNYEQYF
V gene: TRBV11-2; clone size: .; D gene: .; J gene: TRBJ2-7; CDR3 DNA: TGTGCCAGCAGCTTAGGGATTGGGGGGACACCAGGAGAGTACTTC; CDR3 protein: CASSLGIGGTPGEYF
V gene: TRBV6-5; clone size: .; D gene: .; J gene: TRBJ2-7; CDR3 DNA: TGTGCCAGCAGTTACTCATCAGGGGCGGACGAGCAGTACTTC; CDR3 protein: CASSYSSGADEQYF
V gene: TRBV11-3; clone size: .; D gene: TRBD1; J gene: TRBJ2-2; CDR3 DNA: TGTGCCAGCAGCCCCCGGACAGGGTTGAGCACCGGGGAGCTGTTTTTT; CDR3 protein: CASSPRTGLSTGELFF
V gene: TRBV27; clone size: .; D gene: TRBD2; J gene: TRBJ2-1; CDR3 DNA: TGTGCCAGCTTCGGGCTAGCGGGAGTAAAGGAGCAGTTCTTC; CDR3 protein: CASFGLAGVKEQFF
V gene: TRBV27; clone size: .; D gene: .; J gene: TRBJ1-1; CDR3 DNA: TGTGCCAGCAGTTTCGGGATGCAAGCTTTCTTT; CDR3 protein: CASSFGMQAFF
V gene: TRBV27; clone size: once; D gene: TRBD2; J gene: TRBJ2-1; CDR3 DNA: TGTGCCAGCAGTTTAGGACTAGCCTACAATGAGCAGTTCTTC; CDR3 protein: CASSLGLAYNEQFF
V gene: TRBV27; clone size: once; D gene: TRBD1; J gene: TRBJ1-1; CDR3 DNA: TGTGCCAGCAGTTTTGGGAGGACAGGGAGGACTGAAGCTTTCTTT; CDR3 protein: CASSFGRTGRTEAFF